Sequencing of this TCR beta chain was carried out in a study of response to subunit inactivated influenza vaccine. Whole-study results and caveats: Authors suggested that a seasonal influenza vaccination recruits few new T cells each time.

This clonotype was seen ten or more times. Its specificity is unknown. Germline CDR1 is SGHTA and CDR2 is FQGTGA. With V trimmed by 1 base and J by 5 bases, 0 bases remained unmatched. The CDR3 extends over 14 amino acids. TCRdb recomputed calls from the RT-PCR reads with MiXCR, one row per CDR3 protein. Counted here are more than 700,000 distinct CDR3 sequences, about 20% occurring once; the ten biggest clones make up 10%. The source of this sequence is a man between 50 and 59 years old who received an inactivated influenza vaccine. V and J are TRBV7-3 and TRBJ2-1; 9 nucleotides agree with TRBD1. This specimen was PBMCs from blood, taken approximately 5 days after vaccination. The CDR3 nucleotides are TGTGCCAGCAGCTTAAGGACAGGGGACAATGAGCAGTTCTTC. It yields the protein CASSLRTGDNEQFF.